These 19 T cell receptor beta chains share one sample of origin, sequenced in a study of regulatory T cells in long-lasting Graves disease. Arm-PCR of CDR3 regions and iRepertoire HTBI primers were used to build TCR beta libraries. TCRdb analysed the multiplex PCR reads with MiXCR anew, one entry per CDR3 protein. The sample holds 500,000 to 700,000 distinct CDR3 sequences, approximately 15% seen once. Time point of the sample: newly diagnosed GD, antithyroid drugs for less than 3 months. With RNA extracted from PBMCs as input, the TCR library was made. These data also formed part of another study, on T cells in Graves' hyperthyroidism and ophthalmopathy.

The source was peripheral blood mononuclear cells (PBMCs), collected at new diagnosis, from a patient treated with antithyroid drugs. Receptor source: a woman in her 30s with Graves disease.

This chain uses TRBV7-2 with TRBJ2-3; D perhaps matches TRBD2 (5 bases). This CDR3 spans 15 amino acids. CDR1 and CDR2 from the germline V gene are SGHTA and FQGNSA. V was shortened by 5 bases and J by 1 base, with 13 bases between the two germline ends. CDR3 in amino acids: CASSGGSSGTDTQYF. CDR3 nucleotide sequence: TGTGCCAGCAGCGGAGGTTCTTCGGGCACAGATACGCAGTATTTT.

This clonotype has at least ten counts. The chain employs TRBV7-3 and TRBJ2-3; TRBD2 is a possible D gene (5 bases). Germline CDR1 SGHTA, CDR2 FQGTGA. The CDR3 extends over 13 amino acids. Trimming took 8 bases from V and 4 from J, leaving 13 bases between them. In nucleotides, the CDR3 is TGTGCCAGCGCGAAAGGAGGTGCAGATACGCAGTATTTT. Amino acids: CASAKGGADTQYF.

This sequence joins TRBV7-9 and TRBJ2-7; D gene uncertain. The V end lost 2 bases, the J end lost 6 bases, and 11 bases lay between the germline ends. The CDR3 runs 13 residues. Germline lookup yields CDR1 SEHNR and CDR2 FQNEAQ (reference sequence). CDR3: CASSLIAVGEQYF. The CDR3 region has the DNA TGTGCCAGCAGCTTAATCGCGGTGGGCGAGCAGTACTTC.

This clonotype has a count of ten or more. The gene calls are TRBV29-1 and TRBJ2-2, with 10 bases lining up with TRBD1. J gave up 5 bases and V 0 bases, and 3 bases lay outside the gene matches. The CDR3 is 15 residues long. Germline values: CDR1 SQVTM, CDR2 ANQGSEA. The CDR3 sequence is CSVEEGQGWTGELFF. The CDR3 DNA is TGCAGCGTTGAAGAGGGACAGGGGTGGACCGGGGAGCTGTTTTTT.

This clonotype was found once. A much larger clone is a single base away; this may be a read error. This chain joins TRBV10-3 and TRBJ2-7, with D uncertain. V shed 3 bases and J shed 2 bases, with 14 bases lying between them. CDR3 length: 15 amino acids. Germline V gene data show CDR1 as ENHRY and CDR2 as SYGVKD. CDR3 coding DNA: TGTGCCATCAGTGATACGGCGGCCTCTGCCTACGAGCAGTACTTC. Amino acid sequence: CAISDTAASAYEQYF.

Turning to this clonotype: This likely reflects a read error, since a far larger clone is one base away. The chain is built from TRBV7-9 and TRBJ2-3, with TRBD2 matching over 8 bases. The J call may be in error: the DNA end matches TRBJ2-1 better. Germline CDR1 SEHNR, CDR2 FQNEAQ (reference sequence). The CDR3 runs to 15 residues. In DNA form, the CDR3 reads TGTGCCAGCAGCGAATCGGGGGGGCACGGCAATGGGCAGTTCTTC. Residues: CASSESGGHGNGQFF.

V and J are TRBV20-1 and TRBJ2-1; a possible D gene is TRBD2 (11 bases). The CDR3 extends over 18 amino acids. The V gene's germline CDR1 is DFQATT and CDR2 SNEGSKA (reference sequence). Trimming pared 7 bases from V and 8 bases from J, leaving 33 bases between. Written as DNA, the CDR3 is TGCAGTGTCAGACAGGGGGCTCGCCTAGCGGGAGGTCACCATGAGCAGTTCTTC. This encodes CSVRQGARLAGGHHEQFF.

This clonotype was observed many times. The chain links TRBV2 to TRBJ2-3; 15 nucleotides align to TRBD2. Germline V gives CDR1 SNHLY, CDR2 FYNNEI. V shed 10 bases and J 1 base; nucleotides not matched to a gene: 15. CDR3 length: 19 amino acids. The CDR3: CATLPPGLAGGGGTDTQYF. DNA of the CDR3: TGTGCCACCCTACCCCCGGGACTAGCGGGAGGTGGGGGCACAGATACGCAGTATTTT.

The table lists this clonotype with many counts. The chain employs TRBV28 and TRBJ1-2; TRBD1 agrees at 7 bases. Germline V gene lookup returns CDR1 MDHEN and CDR2 SYDVKM. The CDR3 sequence is 16 residues long. Germline trimming cut 5 bases from V and 0 bases from J; bases unmatched to any gene: 9. The CDR3 DNA sequence: TGTGCCAGCAGTACGACAGGGAGGACCCCTAACTATGGCTACACCTTC. Residues: CASSTTGRTPNYGYTF.

In its sample, this clonotype was seen many times. V and J are TRBV7-2 and TRBJ1-2; D ambiguous. CDR3 length: 14 residues. Trimming removed 2 bases from V and 2 bases from J, with 9 bases in between. Germline V lookup: CDR1 SGHTA, CDR2 FQGNSA. CDR3 loop: CASSLIVQNYGYTF. The CDR3 bases are TGTGCCAGCAGCTTAATCGTCCAGAACTATGGCTACACCTTC. Together with reference TRBV7-2 and TRBJ1-2, the CDR3 gives the full variable domain: GAGVSQSPSNKVTEKGKDVELRCDPISGHTALYWYRQSLGQGLEFLIYFQGNSAPDKSGLPSDRFSAERTGGSVSTLTIQRTQQEDSAVYLCASSLIVQNYGYTFGSGTRLTVV.

This clonotype was detected only a few times. The chain uses TRBV12-3 or TRBV12-4 and TRBJ2-7; 8 positions match TRBD1. Germline trimming cut 6 bases from V and 4 bases from J; bases unmatched to any gene: 11. CDR3 size: 15 residues. Here the CDR3 reads CASSLGPTGEYEQYF. CDR3 sequence (DNA): TGTGCCAGCAGCCTGGGCCCGACAGGGGAGTACGAGCAGTACTTC.

This clonotype was found a few times. V is TRBV7-9 and J is TRBJ2-3; D unresolved. V gave up 5 bases and J gave up 6 bases, with 6 bases separating them. Germline V lookup: CDR1 SEHNR, CDR2 FQNEAQ (reference sequence). There are 11 residues in the CDR3. CDR3 sequence: CASSVVDTQYF. The CDR3 bases are TGTGCCAGCAGCGTGGTGGATACGCAGTATTTT. Variable domain in full (rest from reference TRBV7-9 and TRBJ2-3): DTGVSQNPRHKITKRGQNVTFRCDPISEHNRLYWYRQTLGQGPEFLTYFQNEAQLEKSRLLSDRFSAERPKGSFSTLEIQRTEQGDSAMYLCASSVVDTQYFGPGTRLTVL.

This clonotype appeared many times. V gene TRBV6-2 or TRBV6-3 combines with J gene TRBJ2-7; D unclear. Per the germline V gene, CDR1 is MNHEY and CDR2 is SVGEGT. The CDR3 runs to 13 residues. The ends were cut back, 2 bases at V and 4 bases at J, with 9 bases in the middle. The CDR3 loop is CASSYTAYYEQYF. The CDR3 DNA sequence: TGTGCCAGCAGTTACACAGCATATTACGAGCAGTACTTC.

This clonotype occurred many times. Here the CDR3 reads CASSQGPRETQYF. CDR3 DNA sequence: TGTGCCAGCAGCCAAGGTCCGCGTGAGACCCAGTACTTC. The rearrangement uses TRBV3-1 and TRBJ2-5; no clear D gene. This CDR3 is 13 amino acids long. Germline V gene data show CDR1 as LGHDT and CDR2 as YNNKEL (reference sequence). V was shortened by 1 base and J by 5 bases, with 8 bases between the two germline ends.

The chain carries TRBV5-6 and TRBJ1-2, with a tentative D call TRBD1 (5 bases). The CDR3 loop spans 13 amino acids. CDR1 SGHDT and CDR2 YYEEEE come from the germline V gene. Trimming shortened V by 6 bases and J by 3 bases, and 12 bases separated the two germline ends. This CDR3 reads CASNQQAYYGYTF. CDR3 sequence (DNA): TGTGCCAGCAACCAACAGGCCTACTATGGCTACACCTTC.

V gene TRBV9 combines with J gene TRBJ1-2; 8 nucleotides line up with TRBD1. V lost 0 bases and J lost 4; bases outside the gene matches: 8. The CDR3 runs to 16 residues. The germline V gene encodes CDR1 SGDLS and CDR2 YYNGEE. The chain's CDR3 is CASSVGTGGWSYGYTF. The DNA of the CDR3 is TGTGCCAGCAGCGTAGGAACAGGGGGATGGAGCTATGGCTACACCTTC.

The chain combines TRBV18 with TRBJ1-2; no definite D call. V dropped 0 bases and J dropped 2 bases, with 10 bases sitting between them. Looked up from germline, CDR1 is KGHSH and CDR2 is LQKENI. The CDR3 extends over 15 amino acids. The DNA of the CDR3 is TGTGCCAGCTCACCACCCGGAGGAACCAACTATGGCTACACCTTC. Its translation: CASSPPGGTNYGYTF.

V usage is TRBV7-9 and J usage is TRBJ1-4; 10 nucleotides line up with TRBD1. V lost 4 bases, J lost 8 bases, and 7 bases stayed unmatched. Germline V gene data show CDR1 as SEHNR and CDR2 as FQNEAQ (reference sequence). The CDR3 extends over 15 amino acids. The CDR3, as DNA: TGTGCCAGCAGCTCACTAGGGACAGGGGTCGAAAAACTGTTTTTT. The encoded protein is CASSSLGTGVEKLFF.

In its sample, this clonotype was seen many times. The chain uses TRBV7-2 and TRBJ1-1, with TRBD1 identical over 8 bases. In germline, CDR1 is SGHTA, CDR2 FQGNSA. CDR3 length: 15 amino acids. Trimming removed 4 bases from V and 4 bases from J; junction bases left unmatched: 8. This CDR3 reads CASSSGQGLGTEAFF. DNA for the CDR3: TGTGCCAGCAGCTCTGGACAGGGTTTGGGCACTGAAGCTTTCTTT.